The rows below give T cell receptor beta chains drawn from one sample of a study of blood T cell repertoires in COVID-19. Libraries were prepared by immunoSEQ multiplex PCR; TCRdb keeps only in-frame clonotypes and omits some of them. Altogether roughly 250,000 clones are present, 82% being singletons, with the ten largest covering about 5.3%. Sequencing was performed on peripheral blood. The receptors derive from a woman at least 80 years old with active or convalescent COVID-19. Both conserved end residues are part of each CDR3. Fields, in order: CDR3 protein, CDR3 DNA, D gene, V gene, J gene, clone size, CDR3 length. D genes are given only for firm matches. Not all rows give a size; the values are once, few, many and, for expanded clones, a class.

CDR3: CASSSDRGLGGYTF
DNA: TGTGCCAGCAGTTCCGACAGGGGGCTTGGAGGCTACACCTTC
D: TRBD1
V: TRBV7-9
J: TRBJ1-2
size: .
length: 14

CDR3: CASGVLQGGYTF
DNA: TGTGCCAGCGGCGTCTTACAGGGCGGCTACACCTTC
D: .
V: TRBV12-3/TRBV12-4
J: TRBJ1-2
size: once
length: 12

CDR3: CASSDLDSRTGNTIYF
DNA: TGTGCCAGCAGTGACCTCGACAGTCGAACTGGAAACACCATATATTTT
D: .
V: TRBV6-1
J: TRBJ1-3
size: .
length: 16

CDR3: CASRKGQDYGYTF
DNA: TGTGCCAGCAGAAAGGGGCAGGACTATGGCTACACCTTC
D: .
V: TRBV7-2
J: TRBJ1-2
size: .
length: 13

CDR3: CASSGGGRSSYEQYF
DNA: TGTGCCAGCAGCGGGGGGGGCAGGAGCTCCTACGAGCAGTACTTC
D: .
V: TRBV5-4
J: TRBJ2-7
size: once
length: 15

CDR3: CASSPGQGSTFF
DNA: TGTGCCAGCAGCCCAGGACAGGGTTCGACTTTCTTT
D: TRBD1
V: TRBV6-6
J: TRBJ1-1
size: few
length: 12

CDR3: CASSLTGANEKLFF
DNA: TGTGCCAGCAGCTTGACAGGGGCTAATGAAAAACTGTTTTTT
D: TRBD1
V: TRBV6-5
J: TRBJ1-4
size: .
length: 14

CDR3: CASTRGGVLADTQYF
DNA: TGTGCCAGCACCCGCGGGGGGGTCTTAGCAGATACGCAGTATTTT
D: TRBD2
V: TRBV9
J: TRBJ2-3
size: few
length: 15

CDR3: CASSLTRQGTTGELFF
DNA: TGCGCCAGCAGCTTGACGCGACAGGGGACTACCGGGGAGCTGTTTTTT
D: TRBD1
V: TRBV5-1
J: TRBJ2-2
size: .
length: 16

CDR3: CASVISLVVAGELFF
DNA: TGTGCCAGCGTGATATCACTAGTTGTGGCCGGGGAGCTGTTTTTT
D: .
V: TRBV6-5
J: TRBJ2-2
size: .
length: 15

CDR3: CASSLVQSTDTQYF
DNA: TGCGCCAGCAGCTTGGTTCAGAGCACAGATACGCAGTATTTT
D: .
V: TRBV5-1
J: TRBJ2-3
size: .
length: 14

CDR3: CASSYSRMSSYEQYF
DNA: TGTGCCAGCAGTTACTCGCGTATGAGCTCCTACGAGCAGTACTTC
D: .
V: TRBV6-5
J: TRBJ2-7
size: .
length: 15

CDR3: CASSLAPLYTDTQYF
DNA: TGCGCCAGCAGCTTGGCCCCCTTATACACAGATACGCAGTATTTT
D: .
V: TRBV5-1
J: TRBJ2-3
size: .
length: 15

CDR3: CSVTSYYEQYF
DNA: TGCAGCGTCACTAGCTATTACGAGCAGTACTTC
D: .
V: TRBV29-1
J: TRBJ2-7
size: .
length: 11

CDR3: CASTTGSGSSGELFF
DNA: TGCGCCAGCACCACGGGTAGCGGGAGTAGCGGGGAGCTGTTTTTT
D: TRBD2
V: TRBV5-1
J: TRBJ2-2
size: .
length: 15

CDR3: CASSLEGNYGYTF
DNA: TGTGCCAGCAGCTTAGAGGGAAACTATGGCTACACCTTC
D: .
V: TRBV5-4
J: TRBJ1-2
size: .
length: 13

CDR3: CASSIAPAGRGEAFF
DNA: TGTGCCAGTAGTATAGCCCCAGCAGGGCGAGGTGAAGCTTTCTTT
D: .
V: TRBV19
J: TRBJ1-1
size: .
length: 15

CDR3: CASGRDTYGETQYF
DNA: TGCGCCAGCGGCCGGGACACCTACGGAGAGACCCAGTACTTC
D: .
V: TRBV5-1
J: TRBJ2-5
size: .
length: 14

CDR3: CAWGRGVAGETQYF
DNA: TGTGCCTGGGGTCGAGGGGTAGCGGGAGAGACCCAGTACTTC
D: TRBD2
V: TRBV30
J: TRBJ2-5
size: few
length: 14

CDR3: CATSAEGETGLVGYTF
DNA: TGTGCCACCAGTGCCGAGGGGGAGACAGGCCTTGTTGGCTACACCTTC
D: .
V: TRBV24-1
J: TRBJ1-2
size: .
length: 16

CDR3: CASSLWAISGNTIYF
DNA: TGTGCCAGCAGCTTGTGGGCCATCTCTGGAAACACCATATATTTT
D: .
V: TRBV5-6
J: TRBJ1-3
size: .
length: 15

CDR3: CASSAGQGETQYF
DNA: TGCGCCAGCAGCGCCGGACAGGGAGAGACCCAGTACTTC
D: TRBD1
V: TRBV5-1
J: TRBJ2-5
size: .
length: 13

CDR3: CASKKVAGANTGELFF
DNA: TGTGCCAGCAAGAAGGTCGCGGGAGCGAACACCGGGGAGCTGTTTTTT
D: TRBD2
V: TRBV6-4
J: TRBJ2-2
size: .
length: 16

CDR3: CASSFVDRDNQPQHF
DNA: TGTGCCAGCAGTTTTGTGGACAGGGACAATCAGCCCCAGCATTTT
D: TRBD1
V: TRBV28
J: TRBJ1-5
size: .
length: 15

CDR3: CATSDLPYGDRVILGDTEAFF
DNA: TGTGCCACCAGTGATTTGCCTTATGGTGACAGGGTGATTTTAGGGGACACTGAAGCTTTCTTT
D: TRBD1
V: TRBV24-1
J: TRBJ1-1
size: .
length: 21

CDR3: CASSYGRGWIEAFF
DNA: TGCGCCAGCAGCTACGGACGGGGTTGGATTGAAGCTTTCTTT
D: .
V: TRBV5-1
J: TRBJ1-1
size: .
length: 14

CDR3: CSASRGQEDEQYF
DNA: TGCAGTGCTAGTCGAGGGCAAGAGGACGAGCAGTACTTC
D: .
V: TRBV20-1
J: TRBJ2-7
size: .
length: 13

CDR3: CAIRNRGLVSGANVLTF
DNA: TGTGCCATCAGGAACAGGGGCCTCGTATCGGGGGCCAACGTCCTGACTTTC
D: TRBD1
V: TRBV10-3
J: TRBJ2-6
size: .
length: 17

CDR3: CASSKRDPATATNEKLFF
DNA: TGCGCCAGCAGCAAGCGTGACCCGGCCACTGCAACTAATGAAAAACTGTTTTTT
D: .
V: TRBV5-1
J: TRBJ1-4
size: .
length: 18

CDR3: CASSLAGAREKLFF
DNA: TGTGCCAGCAGTTTAGCAGGGGCAAGGGAAAAACTGTTTTTT
D: .
V: TRBV28
J: TRBJ1-4
size: once
length: 14

CDR3: CAGDGNTIYF
DNA: TGTGCCGGAGATGGAAACACCATATATTTT
D: .
V: TRBV30
J: TRBJ1-3
size: .
length: 10

CDR3: CASSPIAGGLGDTQYF
DNA: TGTGCCAGCAGCCCCATAGCGGGGGGGCTCGGAGATACGCAGTATTTT
D: TRBD2
V: TRBV7-9
J: TRBJ2-3
size: .
length: 16

CDR3: CASSLALQLQHF
DNA: TGTGCCAGCAGTTTAGCGCTGCAACTCCAGCATTTT
D: .
V: TRBV12-3/TRBV12-4
J: TRBJ1-5
size: .
length: 12

CDR3: CASSLFAGGNGYTF
DNA: TGTGCCAGCAGCTTGTTTGCGGGGGGCAATGGCTACACCTTC
D: .
V: TRBV5-6
J: TRBJ1-2
size: .
length: 14

CDR3: CAKYVRDSNACGELFF
DNA: TGTGCCAAATATGTCCGGGACAGCAACGCCTGCGGGGAGCTGTTTTTT
D: TRBD1
V: TRBV27
J: TRBJ2-2
size: once
length: 16

CDR3: CASSLDRLYGYTF
DNA: TGCGCCAGCAGCTTGGACAGATTGTATGGCTACACCTTC
D: .
V: TRBV5-1
J: TRBJ1-2
size: .
length: 13

CDR3: CASSLFDEQFF
DNA: TGTGCCAGCAGTTTATTCGATGAGCAGTTCTTC
D: .
V: TRBV28
J: TRBJ2-1
size: .
length: 11

CDR3: CASSLRRILGGGDTEAFF
DNA: TGTGCCAGCAGTTTAAGACGGATATTAGGGGGCGGGGACACTGAAGCTTTCTTT
D: TRBD1
V: TRBV28
J: TRBJ1-1
size: .
length: 18

CDR3: CASSPSVRGTEAFF
DNA: TGTGCCAGCAGCCCCTCGGTCAGAGGGACTGAAGCTTTCTTT
D: .
V: TRBV3-1/TRBV3-2
J: TRBJ1-1
size: .
length: 14

CDR3: CASSQDPQPLGAFF
DNA: TGTGCCAGCAGCCAAGACCCACAGCCCCTCGGAGCTTTCTTT
D: .
V: TRBV3-1/TRBV3-2
J: TRBJ1-1
size: .
length: 14

CDR3: CASSQDGDREAFF
DNA: TGTGCCAGCAGCCAAGATGGAGACAGGGAAGCTTTCTTT
D: .
V: TRBV3-1/TRBV3-2
J: TRBJ1-1
size: .
length: 13

CDR3: CASSLGQGRTYEQYF
DNA: TGTGCCAGCAGCTTAGGCCAGGGCAGGACCTACGAGCAGTACTTC
D: .
V: TRBV11-2
J: TRBJ2-7
size: .
length: 15

CDR3: CASNLAGASYNEQFF
DNA: TGTGCCAGCAATTTAGCGGGTGCGTCCTACAATGAGCAGTTCTTC
D: TRBD2
V: TRBV28
J: TRBJ2-1
size: .
length: 15